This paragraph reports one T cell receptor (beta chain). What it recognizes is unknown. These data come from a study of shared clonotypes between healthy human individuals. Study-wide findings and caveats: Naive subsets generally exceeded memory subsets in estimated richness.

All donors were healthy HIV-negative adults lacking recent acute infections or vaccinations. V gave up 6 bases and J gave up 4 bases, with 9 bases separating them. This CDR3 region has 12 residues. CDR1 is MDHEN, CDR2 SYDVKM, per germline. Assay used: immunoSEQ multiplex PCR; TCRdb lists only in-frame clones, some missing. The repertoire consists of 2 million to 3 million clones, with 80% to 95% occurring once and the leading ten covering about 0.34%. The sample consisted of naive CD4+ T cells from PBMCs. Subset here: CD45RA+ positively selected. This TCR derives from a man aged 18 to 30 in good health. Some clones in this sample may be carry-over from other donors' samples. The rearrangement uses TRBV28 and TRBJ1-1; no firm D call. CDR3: CASSTKGTEAFF. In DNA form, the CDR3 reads TGTGCCAGCAGCACGAAGGGCACTGAAGCTTTCTTT.